The T cell receptor beta chain described here comes from a study of T cells in Graves' hyperthyroidism and ophthalmopathy. Turning to the study itself: Peripheral blood samples were taken at initial diagnosis, prior to any treatment.

This clonotype was observed at least ten times. The germline V and J ends were trimmed by 6 bases and 7 bases, with 13 bases remaining between them. The CDR3 runs to 14 residues. CDR1 and CDR2 from the germline V gene are SNHLY and FYNNEI. Researchers defined stable Graves' hyperthyroidism as no ophthalmopathy progression within 18 months. Template material for amplifying TCR beta CDR3 regions consisted of RNA transcripts. Carried out on the TCR CDR3, a first-round RT-PCR used the HTBI primer set. In TCRdb, the multiplex PCR reads were re-called with MiXCR into one record per CDR3 protein. The data contain about 400,000 distinct CDR3 sequences, less than 15% of them singletons.

Sequencing input: blood. The sequence came from a woman under 30 with Graves' hyperthyroidism. The chain has TRBV2 and TRBJ1-6; D is possibly TRBD1 (5 bases). This CDR3 is CASRRQGGNSPLHF. The DNA for the CDR3 is TGTGCCAGCAGACGCCAGGGCGGGAATTCACCCCTCCACTTT.